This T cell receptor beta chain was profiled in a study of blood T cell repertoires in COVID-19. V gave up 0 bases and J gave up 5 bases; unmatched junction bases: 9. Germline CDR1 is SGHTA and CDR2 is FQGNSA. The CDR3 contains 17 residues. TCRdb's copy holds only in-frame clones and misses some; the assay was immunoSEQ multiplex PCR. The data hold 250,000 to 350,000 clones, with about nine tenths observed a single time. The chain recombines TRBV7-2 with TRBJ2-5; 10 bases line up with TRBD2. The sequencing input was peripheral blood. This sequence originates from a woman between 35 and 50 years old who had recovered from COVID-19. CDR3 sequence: CASSLAASGGLGETQYF. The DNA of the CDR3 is TGTGCCAGCAGCTTAGCGGCTAGCGGGGGCCTTGGGGAGACCCAGTACTTC.